This entry describes one T cell receptor beta chain. This clonotype was picked up a small number of times. The antigen it recognizes is unknown. Per-base quality was not reported, and no clone a single base away is much larger than it. The trim is 2 bases for V and 6 bases for J, with a gap of 9 bases between the germline ends. The germline V gene sets CDR1 to KGHDR and CDR2 to SFDVKD. From cysteine to phenylalanine, the CDR3 is 13 amino acids long. This entry keeps only the CDR3 DNA: 39 bases, framed from base 1. This sample is drawn from a study of identical twins (dated by TCRdb to the mid-2010s). Background for the entire study: To test whether fetal clonotypes persist, the study used deep sequencing on TCR alpha and beta repertoires from monozygotic twins, unrelated adults of various ages, and cord blood. To rule out contamination, replicate twin experiments were performed at different times with different library preparation protocols. Study-level results and caveats: Compared with coincidental sharing between unrelated individuals, an excess of low generation-probability sequences was observed among out-of-frame TCR alpha sequences shared between twins. Fewer insertions were carried by abundant cord blood beta clonotypes; a weaker similar trend was observed in young adult naive repertoires, while no such trend was observed in memory repertoires. Excess twin sharing in beta out-of-frame sequences was weaker because fewer shared sequences lowered the signal-to-noise ratio. Out-of-frame TCR alpha sharing in monozygotic twins was systematically underestimated by recombination models, whereas sharing between unrelated individuals was in agreement with the recombination models. Because the same donors could not be followed over many years, the conclusions relied on cross-sectional statistical analysis. Invariant T cells such as MAIT and iNKT could partly confound zero-insertion analyses, though diverse VJ usage argued against this for most clonotypes.

The library was made by 5' RACE. Sequencing relied on an Illumina HiSeq 2000. A universal primer binding site was added through template switching, and the final cDNA carried a unique molecular identifier so that TCR cDNA molecules could be counted accurately. Specific primers in the conserved constant-segment region were used to synthesize first-strand cDNA for TCR alpha and beta chains. To control for contamination, each cDNA library was double barcoded with a SMART-Mk sample barcode plus Illumina barcodes. Two successive PCR steps introduced TruSeq adapter sequences along with Illumina sample barcodes. The TCR alpha and beta cDNA libraries were sequenced on the Illumina HiSeq platform using custom primers. Concerning the study's data processing: MiGEC processed the raw reads to extract unique molecular identifiers, while MiXCR was used to determine the CDR3 positions. Recombination models were inferred per individual with the repgenHMM and IGoR tools using an EM algorithm. Shared clonotype analysis was performed with the tcR package in R, normalizing sharing by the product of cloneset sizes. To study raw recombination free of thymic and clonal selection effects, out-of-frame nonproductive sequences were analyzed. TCRdb reran the public reads through fastp at Q25 and MiXCR, keeping productive beta chains. Rows with a matching CDR3 protein are joined into one entry that keeps the most common DNA and genes. These V and J calls originate from TCRdb's pipeline instead of the authors' own analysis. The sample contains around 650,000 distinct CDR3 sequences, about 7.1% of them found a single time. About 1.6% of the sample is held by the ten biggest clonotypes.

Every donor was a healthy Caucasian. The twin cohort comprised three pairs of female monozygotic twins, all aged about 18 to 29 years. Peripheral blood mononuclear cells were the source from which RNA for the TCR libraries was isolated. This sample also appeared in a second study, on yellow fever vaccine responses in identical twins. As the second study states: According to the authors, the vaccine-induced T cell response in identical twins seemed to be partly convergent and partly specific to each individual. In the study, vaccine-responding T cell clones were precisely tracked in identical twins.

Sequenced: PBMCs. This sequence uses TRBV24-1 and TRBJ1-1, with the D segment identity uncertain. This clonotype originated in a woman between 18 and 29 years old in good health. The nucleotide sequence reads as follows: TGTGCCACCAGTGATTCTGGGGAAGCTGAAGCTTTCTTT. It is translated as CATSDSGEAEAFF.